Listed below are T cell receptor beta chains from one sample, sequenced in a study of control samples from healthy donors and cancer patients. Using immunoSEQ multiplex PCR, the repertoire was profiled, and TCRdb retains in-frame clones only, with some absent. The data contain roughly 86,000 clones, approximately 95% of them singletons. Sequenced: blood. The receptors shown here come from a woman aged 25 to 39 in good health. Both conserved end residues are part of each CDR3. A D gene is named only where the DNA matches it firmly. Clone size is stated in some rows and not others, as once, few, many or a class when expanded.

j_call clone_size d_call v_call cdr3_nt cdr3_aa
TRBJ2-2 . . TRBV5-1 TGCGCCAGCAGCTCGAAAGTGGGGACACAGAACACCGGGGAGCTGTTTTTT CASSSKVGTQNTGELFF
TRBJ1-4 . TRBD1 TRBV6-5 TGTGCCAGCAGTTACTCTCAGGGGGCCCGTCTGGGCGAACTGTTTTTT CASSYSQGARLGELFF
TRBJ1-2 . . TRBV5-1 TGCGCCAGCAGCTTGGGGGACTATGGCTACACCTTC CASSLGDYGYTF
TRBJ2-6 . . TRBV7-3 TGTGCCAGCAGCTCTCCTCCAACTGGGGCCAACGTCCTGACTTTC CASSSPPTGANVLTF
TRBJ2-1 . . TRBV13 TGTGCCAGCAGCTTTTCATATGAGCAGTTCTTC CASSFSYEQFF
TRBJ2-5 . TRBD2 TRBV5-1 TGCGCCAGCAGCCCGTGGACTAGCGGGGGACAAGAGACCCAGTACTTC CASSPWTSGGQETQYF
TRBJ1-2 . . TRBV6-5 TGTGCCAGCAGTTCCGGTGGGGGTAACAACTATGGCTACACCTTC CASSSGGGNNYGYTF
TRBJ1-1 once TRBD1 TRBV25-1 TGTGCCAGCAGTGACAGCAACAGGGGCACTGAAGCTTTCTTT CASSDSNRGTEAFF
TRBJ2-6 . . TRBV5-1 TGCGCCAGCAGGGCAGGCCTTGGCTCTGGGGCCAACGTCCTGACTTTC CASRAGLGSGANVLTF
TRBJ1-5 . . TRBV6-5 TGTGCCAGCAGTTACGACAGTAATCAGCCCCAGCATTTT CASSYDSNQPQHF
TRBJ2-5 . TRBD2 TRBV7-3 TGTGCCAGCAGCCTAGCGGGAGGGATCCAAGAGACCCAGTACTTC CASSLAGGIQETQYF
TRBJ1-5 . . TRBV3-1/TRBV3-2 TGTGCCAGCAGCCAAGATGGTTTCGGCCAGGGCAATCAGCCCCAGCATTTT CASSQDGFGQGNQPQHF
TRBJ2-3 . . TRBV12-5 TGTGCTAGCAAGAGTTATGATACGCAGTATTTT CASKSYDTQYF
TRBJ1-1 . TRBD1 TRBV6-5 TGTGCCAGCAGTAGGACAGGGAACACTGAAGCTTTCTTT CASSRTGNTEAFF
TRBJ2-5 . . TRBV3-1/TRBV3-2 TGTGCCAGCAGCCAAGGGGCAGGACGGGTGGAGACCCAGTACTTC CASSQGAGRVETQYF
TRBJ2-5 . TRBD2 TRBV18 TGTGCCAGCTCACTCGGGGGGCAAGAGACCCAGTACTTC CASSLGGQETQYF
TRBJ2-7 few . TRBV11-1 TGTGCCAGCAGCTTAGGCACCAGGGACCACGAGCAGTACTTC CASSLGTRDHEQYF
TRBJ2-1 . . TRBV12-3/TRBV12-4 TGTGCCAGCAGTTTAAGTTTAGATAGTGAGCAGTTCTTC CASSLSLDSEQFF
TRBJ2-3 . TRBD2 TRBV11-3 TGTGCCAGCAGCAACGGGACTAGATGGGCAGATACGCAGTATTTT CASSNGTRWADTQYF
TRBJ1-4 once . TRBV13 TGTGCCAGCAGCTCGACGGTAGCTAATGAAAAACTGTTTTTT CASSSTVANEKLFF
TRBJ2-2 . . TRBV24-1 TGTGCCACCAGTGACCCGAACACCGGGGAGCTGTTTTTT CATSDPNTGELFF
TRBJ2-1 . TRBD2 TRBV29-1 TGCAGCGTTCCGACTAGCGGCGGTGAGCAGTTCTTC CSVPTSGGEQFF
TRBJ2-7 . . TRBV5-4 TGTGCCAGCAGCTTGGATTCCCGGGGCTACGAGCAGTACTTC CASSLDSRGYEQYF
TRBJ1-1 . . TRBV10-3 TGTGCCATCAAGGGCCCCGACAGCAAAAAGGCTGAAGCTTTCTTT CAIKGPDSKKAEAFF
TRBJ1-2 few . TRBV19 TGTGCCAGTAGTACGCTACAGGGAGCAGTGCCCAACTATGGCTACACCTTC CASSTLQGAVPNYGYTF
TRBJ1-2 few . TRBV5-4 TGTGCCAGCAGCTTGGTGTCAGGGACTGGCTACACCTTC CASSLVSGTGYTF
TRBJ2-3 once . TRBV9 TGTGCCAGCAGCGCGGGGACTGGGCGGTCCGCTTGGAGGCAGTATTTT CASSAGTGRSAWRQYF